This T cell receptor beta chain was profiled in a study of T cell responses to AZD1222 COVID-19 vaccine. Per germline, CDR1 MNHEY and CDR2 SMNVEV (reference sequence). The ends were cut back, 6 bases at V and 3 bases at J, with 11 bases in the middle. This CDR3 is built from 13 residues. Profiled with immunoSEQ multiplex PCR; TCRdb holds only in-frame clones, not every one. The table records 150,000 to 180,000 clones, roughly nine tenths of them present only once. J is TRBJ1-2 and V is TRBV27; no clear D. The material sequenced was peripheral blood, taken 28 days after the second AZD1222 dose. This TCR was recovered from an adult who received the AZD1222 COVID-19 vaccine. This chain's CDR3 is CASRSPGDYGYTF. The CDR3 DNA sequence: TGTGCCAGCAGATCCCCCGGGGACTATGGCTACACCTTC.